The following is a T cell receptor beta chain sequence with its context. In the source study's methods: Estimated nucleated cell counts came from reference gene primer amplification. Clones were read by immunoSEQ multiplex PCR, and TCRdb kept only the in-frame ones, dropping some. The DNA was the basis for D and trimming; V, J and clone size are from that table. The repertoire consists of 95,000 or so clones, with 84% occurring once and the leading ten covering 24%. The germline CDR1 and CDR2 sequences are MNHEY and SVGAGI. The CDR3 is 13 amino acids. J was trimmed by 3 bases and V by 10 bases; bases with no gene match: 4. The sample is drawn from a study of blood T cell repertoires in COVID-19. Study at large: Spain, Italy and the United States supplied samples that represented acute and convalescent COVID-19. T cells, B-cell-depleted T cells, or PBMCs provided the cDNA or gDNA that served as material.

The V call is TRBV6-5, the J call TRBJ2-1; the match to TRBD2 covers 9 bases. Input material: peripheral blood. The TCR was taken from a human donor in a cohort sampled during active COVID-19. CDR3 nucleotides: TGTGCCACCCAGCGGGGGGTCTACAATGAGCAGTTCTTC. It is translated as CATQRGVYNEQFF.